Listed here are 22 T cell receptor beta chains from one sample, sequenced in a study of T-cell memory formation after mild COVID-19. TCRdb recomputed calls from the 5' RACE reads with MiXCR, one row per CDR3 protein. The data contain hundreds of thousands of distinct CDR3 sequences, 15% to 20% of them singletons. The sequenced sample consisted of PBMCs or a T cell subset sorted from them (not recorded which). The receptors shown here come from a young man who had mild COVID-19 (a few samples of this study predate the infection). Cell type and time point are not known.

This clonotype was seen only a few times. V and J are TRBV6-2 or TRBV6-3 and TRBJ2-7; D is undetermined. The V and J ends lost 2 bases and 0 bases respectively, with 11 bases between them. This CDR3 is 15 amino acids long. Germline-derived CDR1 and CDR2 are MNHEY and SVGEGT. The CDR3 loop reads CASSYDRVSSYEQYV. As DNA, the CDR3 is TGTGCCAGCAGTTACGATCGCGTCAGCTCCTACGAGCAGTACGTC.

CDR3: CASSLAGTANTEAFF. DNA of the CDR3: TGCGCCAGCAGCTTGGCGGGGACAGCGAACACTGAAGCTTTCTTT. The chain uses TRBV5-1 and TRBJ1-1, with 7 bases lining up with TRBD1. J gave up 1 base and V 0 bases, and 3 bases lay outside the gene matches. Germline V gene lookup returns CDR1 SGHRS and CDR2 YFSETQ. The CDR3 has 15 amino acids.

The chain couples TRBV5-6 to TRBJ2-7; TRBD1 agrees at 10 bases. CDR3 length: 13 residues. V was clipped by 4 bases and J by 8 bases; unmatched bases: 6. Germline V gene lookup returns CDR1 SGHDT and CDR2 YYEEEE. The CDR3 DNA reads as TGTGCCAGCAGCCGAAGACAGGGGGCGAAGCAGTACTTC. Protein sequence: CASSRRQGAKQYF.

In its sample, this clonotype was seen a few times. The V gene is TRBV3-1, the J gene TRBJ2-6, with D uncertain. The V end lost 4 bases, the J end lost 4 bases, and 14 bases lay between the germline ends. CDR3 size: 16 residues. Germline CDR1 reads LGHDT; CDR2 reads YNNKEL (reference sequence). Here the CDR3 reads CASSPRPGGGANVLTF. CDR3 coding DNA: TGTGCCAGCAGCCCCCGCCCGGGTGGAGGGGCCAACGTCCTGACTTTC.

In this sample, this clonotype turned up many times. The CDR3 is CSVETNANTGELFF. In DNA form, the CDR3 reads TGCAGCGTTGAAACGAACGCGAACACCGGGGAGCTGTTTTTT. The V call is TRBV29-1, the J call TRBJ2-2; D is unresolved. Germline assignment: CDR1 SQVTM and CDR2 ANQGSEA. The CDR3 extends over 14 amino acids. With 2 bases removed from V and 0 bases from J, the gap between germline ends came to 7 bases.

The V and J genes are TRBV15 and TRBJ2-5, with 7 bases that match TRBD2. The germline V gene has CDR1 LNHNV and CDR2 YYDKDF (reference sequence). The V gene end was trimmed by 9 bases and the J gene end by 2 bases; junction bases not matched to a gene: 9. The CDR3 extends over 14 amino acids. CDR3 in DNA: TGTGCCACTTCCCCCCGAGCGGGGCAAGAGACCCAGTACTTC. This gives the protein CATSPRAGQETQYF.

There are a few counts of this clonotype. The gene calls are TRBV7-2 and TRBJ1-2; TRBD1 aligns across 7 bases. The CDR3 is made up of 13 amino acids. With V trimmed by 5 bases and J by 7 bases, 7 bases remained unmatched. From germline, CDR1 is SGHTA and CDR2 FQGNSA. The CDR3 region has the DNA TGTGCCAGCAGCGTAACCGGGACAGTTGGCTACACCTTC. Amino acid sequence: CASSVTGTVGYTF. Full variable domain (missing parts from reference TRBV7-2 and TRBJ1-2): GAGVSQSPSNKVTEKGKDVELRCDPISGHTALYWYRQSLGQGLEFLIYFQGNSAPDKSGLPSDRFSAERTGGSVSTLTIQRTQQEDSAVYLCASSVTGTVGYTFGSGTRLTVV.

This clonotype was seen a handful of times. In DNA form, the CDR3 reads TGTGCCAGCAGCTTCCCAGGAGTCCAAGAGACCCAGTACTTC. Translated, it gives CASSFPGVQETQYF. The chain uses TRBV5-5 and TRBJ2-5; no clear D gene. Germline V gene sequence: CDR1 SGHKS, CDR2 YYEKEE (reference sequence). Trimming removed 2 bases from V and 1 base from J, with 9 bases in between. The CDR3 runs 14 residues. Looking up the rest from reference TRBV5-5 and TRBJ2-5 gives the full variable domain: DAGVTQSPTHLIKTRGQQVTLRCSPISGHKSVSWYQQVLGQGPQFIFQYYEKEERGRGNFPDRFSARQFPNYSSELNVNALLLGDSALYLCASSFPGVQETQYFGPGTRLLVL.

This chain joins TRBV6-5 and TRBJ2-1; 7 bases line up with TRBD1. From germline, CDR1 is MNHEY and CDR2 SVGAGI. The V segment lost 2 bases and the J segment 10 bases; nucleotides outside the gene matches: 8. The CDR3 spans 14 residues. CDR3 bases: TGTGCCAGCAGTTACGGGGCAGGGGGTTGGGAGCAGTTCTTC. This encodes CASSYGAGGWEQFF.

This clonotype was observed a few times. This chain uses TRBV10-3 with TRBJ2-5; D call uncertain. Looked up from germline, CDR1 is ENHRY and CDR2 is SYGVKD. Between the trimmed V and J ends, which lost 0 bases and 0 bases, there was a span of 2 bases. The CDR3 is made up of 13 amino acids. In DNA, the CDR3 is TGTGCCATCAGTGAGTCGAACCAAGAGACCCAGTACTTC. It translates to CAISESNQETQYF.

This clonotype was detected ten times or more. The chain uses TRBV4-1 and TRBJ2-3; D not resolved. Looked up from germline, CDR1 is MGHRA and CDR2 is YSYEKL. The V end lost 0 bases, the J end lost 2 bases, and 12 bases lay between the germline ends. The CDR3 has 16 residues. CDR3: CASSQETYPNTDTQYF. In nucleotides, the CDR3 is TGCGCCAGCAGCCAAGAGACGTATCCGAACACAGATACGCAGTATTTT.

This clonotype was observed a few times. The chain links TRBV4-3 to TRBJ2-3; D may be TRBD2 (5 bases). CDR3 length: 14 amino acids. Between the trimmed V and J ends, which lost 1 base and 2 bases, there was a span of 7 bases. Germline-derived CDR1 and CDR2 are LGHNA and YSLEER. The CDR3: CASSQASYTDTQYF. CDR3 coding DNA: TGCGCCAGCAGCCAAGCTAGCTACACAGATACGCAGTATTTT.

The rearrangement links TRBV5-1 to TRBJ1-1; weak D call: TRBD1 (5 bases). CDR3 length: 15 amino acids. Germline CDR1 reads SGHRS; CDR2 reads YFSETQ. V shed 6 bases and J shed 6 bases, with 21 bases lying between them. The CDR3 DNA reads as TGCGCCAGCAAACCCCGGGACCCTCCAAGGGCTGAAGCTTTCTTT. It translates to CASKPRDPPRAEAFF.

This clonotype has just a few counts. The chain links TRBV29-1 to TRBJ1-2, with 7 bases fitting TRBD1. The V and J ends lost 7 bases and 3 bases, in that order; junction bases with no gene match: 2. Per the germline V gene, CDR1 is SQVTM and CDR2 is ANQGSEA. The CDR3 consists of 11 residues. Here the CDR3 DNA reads TGCAGCGAAGGGGGCGACTATGGCTACACCTTC. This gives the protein CSEGGDYGYTF.

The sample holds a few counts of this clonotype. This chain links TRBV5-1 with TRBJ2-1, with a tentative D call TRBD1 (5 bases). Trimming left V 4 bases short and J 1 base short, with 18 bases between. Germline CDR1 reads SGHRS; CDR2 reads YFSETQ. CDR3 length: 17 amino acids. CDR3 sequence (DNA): TGCGCCAGCAGCCTCGGCCTAGGGGCGCGGTCCTACAATGAGCAGTTCTTC. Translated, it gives CASSLGLGARSYNEQFF.

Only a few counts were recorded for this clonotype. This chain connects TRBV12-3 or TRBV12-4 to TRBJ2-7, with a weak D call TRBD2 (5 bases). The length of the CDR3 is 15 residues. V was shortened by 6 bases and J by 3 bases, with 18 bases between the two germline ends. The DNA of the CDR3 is TGTGCCAGCAGCCTTGGAGGTCACGGGCTCTACGAGCAGTACTTC. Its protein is CASSLGGHGLYEQYF.

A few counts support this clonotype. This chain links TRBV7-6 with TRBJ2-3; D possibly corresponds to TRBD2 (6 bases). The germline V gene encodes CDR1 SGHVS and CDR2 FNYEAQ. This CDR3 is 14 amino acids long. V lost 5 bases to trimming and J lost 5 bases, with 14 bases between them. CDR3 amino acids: CASSPRLDGDTQYF. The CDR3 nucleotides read TGTGCCAGCAGCCCCCGACTAGATGGAGATACGCAGTATTTT.

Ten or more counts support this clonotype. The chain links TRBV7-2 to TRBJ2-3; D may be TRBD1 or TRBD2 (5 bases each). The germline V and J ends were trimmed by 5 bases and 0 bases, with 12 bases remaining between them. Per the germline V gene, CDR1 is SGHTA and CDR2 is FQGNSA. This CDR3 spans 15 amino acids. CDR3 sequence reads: CASSPGTSSTDTQYF. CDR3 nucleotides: TGTGCCAGCAGCCCCGGGACGTCTAGCACAGATACGCAGTATTTT.

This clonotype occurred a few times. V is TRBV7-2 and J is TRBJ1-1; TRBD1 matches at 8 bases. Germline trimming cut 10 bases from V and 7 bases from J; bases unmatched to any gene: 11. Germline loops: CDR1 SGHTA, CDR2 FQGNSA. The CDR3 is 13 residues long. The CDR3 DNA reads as TGTGCCACCAGGGGGCGAAGGGCGGGTGAAGCTTTCTTT. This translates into CATRGRRAGEAFF.

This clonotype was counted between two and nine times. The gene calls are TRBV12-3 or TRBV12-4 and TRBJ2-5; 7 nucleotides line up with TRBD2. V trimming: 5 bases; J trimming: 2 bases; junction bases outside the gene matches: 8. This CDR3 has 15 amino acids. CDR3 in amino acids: CASSPFLGGQETQYF. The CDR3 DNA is TGTGCCAGCAGTCCCTTTCTCGGGGGGCAAGAGACCCAGTACTTC.

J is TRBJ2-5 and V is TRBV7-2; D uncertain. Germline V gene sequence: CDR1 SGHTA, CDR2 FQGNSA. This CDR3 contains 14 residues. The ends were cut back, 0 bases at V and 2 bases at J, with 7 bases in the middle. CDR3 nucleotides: TGTGCCAGCAGCTTAGCGAGGTTGCAAGAGACCCAGTACTTC. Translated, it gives CASSLARLQETQYF.

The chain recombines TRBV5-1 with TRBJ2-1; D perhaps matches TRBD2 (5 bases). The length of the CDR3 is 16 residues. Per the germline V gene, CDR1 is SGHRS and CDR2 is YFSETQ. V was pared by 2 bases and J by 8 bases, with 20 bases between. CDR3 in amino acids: CASSFFGPHLGDEQFF. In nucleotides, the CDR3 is TGCGCCAGCAGCTTTTTCGGGCCTCACCTCGGGGATGAGCAGTTCTTC.